This note documents a single T cell receptor beta chain sequence. Its cognate antigen is unknown. This CDR3 region has 15 residues. Germline lookup yields CDR1 MNHNS and CDR2 SASEGT. Trimming pared 4 bases from V and 4 bases from J, leaving 14 bases between. Data came from immunoSEQ multiplex PCR; TCRdb stores just in-frame clones and leaves some out. The sample lists about 40,000 clones, around 90% occurring once. Busulfan-fludarabine conditioning, marrow transplant, and cyclophosphamide on days +3 and +4 were administered. The data were obtained in a study of T cells after posttransplantation cyclophosphamide. Study-wide results and limits: Recipient CMV seropositivity and CMV reactivation strongly tracked TRB clonality. Later post-transplant blood repertoires were often dominated by donor CD8+ memory clones. Skin or GI-infiltrating T cells shared few TRB sequences with blood.

The input for sequencing was PBMCs, taken roughly 60 days after allogeneic stem cell transplant with posttransplant cyclophosphamide. This TCR was recovered from a male patient between 60 and 69 years old who received an allogeneic stem cell transplant from a related donor and was CMV-positive. Some T cells may be provided by the graft donor. The J gene is TRBJ1-5, the V gene TRBV6-1, with a weak D call TRBD1 (6 bases). As DNA, the CDR3 is TGTGCCAGCAGTGTCAGGGGCGCTGTAAATCAGCCCCAGCATTTT. As protein: CASSVRGAVNQPQHF.